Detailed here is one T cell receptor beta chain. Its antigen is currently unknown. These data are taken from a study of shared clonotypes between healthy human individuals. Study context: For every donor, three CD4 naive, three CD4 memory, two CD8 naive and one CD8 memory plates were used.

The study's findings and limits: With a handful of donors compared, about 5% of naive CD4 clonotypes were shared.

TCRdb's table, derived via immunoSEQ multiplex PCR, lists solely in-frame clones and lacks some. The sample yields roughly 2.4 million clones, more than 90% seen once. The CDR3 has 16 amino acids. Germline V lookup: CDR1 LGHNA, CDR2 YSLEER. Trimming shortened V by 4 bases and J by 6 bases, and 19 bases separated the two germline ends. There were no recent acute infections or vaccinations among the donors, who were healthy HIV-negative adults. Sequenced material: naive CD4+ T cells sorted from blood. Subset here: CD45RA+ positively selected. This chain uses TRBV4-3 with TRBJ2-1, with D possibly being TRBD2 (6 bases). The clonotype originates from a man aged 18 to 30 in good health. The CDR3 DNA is TGCGCCAGCAGCCTGAAAGGGGACTTGGTGGGCAATGAGCAGTTCTTC. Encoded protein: CASSLKGDLVGNEQFF.